This is a list of T cell receptor beta chains from one sample in a study of spatial heterogeneity in lung cancer. MiXCR was run by TCRdb on the 5' RACE reads, yielding one entry per CDR3 protein. The sample lists 2,500 to 3,000 distinct CDR3 sequences; about 2.6% were seen once. The sample in question was normal lung tissue next to the tumor, obtained at surgery. These receptors were taken from a male donor with early-stage non-small cell lung cancer. CDR3s include the opening cysteine and the closing phenylalanine or tryptophan. The D gene is left open where the match is weak. A clone size is listed for some rows: how often the clone was seen (once, few, many), or a class if it is expanded.

clone size	V gene	J gene	D gene	CDR3 DNA	CDR3 protein
medium-sized	TRBV2	TRBJ1-5	TRBD1	TGTGCCAGCAGGGCTTGGGACAGGGGAAATCAGCCCCAGCATTTT	CASRAWDRGNQPQHF
medium-sized	TRBV5-1	TRBJ2-2	TRBD1	TGCGCCAGCAGCTTGGGGACAGGGCCCGGGGAGCTGTTTTTT	CASSLGTGPGELFF
large	TRBV28	TRBJ1-4	NA	TGTGCCAGCAGTCCACCCCGGGGAAAACTGTTTTTT	CASSPPRGKLFF
medium-sized	TRBV12-3/TRBV12-4	TRBJ1-5	NA	TGTGCCAGCAGTTTAGTAGTCGGAGGGTTTCATCAGCCCCAGCATTTT	CASSLVVGGFHQPQHF
medium-sized	TRBV27	TRBJ2-1	TRBD2	TGTGCCAGCAGGGGTAGCGGAAGCGGGGACAATGAGCAGTTCTTC	CASRGSGSGDNEQFF
many	TRBV25-1	TRBJ2-3	NA	TGTGCCAGCAGTGGGGCAGGGGGCACAGATACGCAGTATTTT	CASSGAGGTDTQYF
many	TRBV9	TRBJ2-1	TRBD1	TGTGCCAGCAGCTCGGGACAGAACTACAATGAGCAGTTCTTC	CASSSGQNYNEQFF
NA	TRBV4-2	TRBJ2-7	NA	TGTGCCAGCAGCCAAGGGATAGGAAAGTACGAGCAGTACTTC	CASSQGIGKYEQYF
many	TRBV7-2	TRBJ1-3	NA	TGTGCCAGCAGCCCGAGCGGAGGGGTCGGTGGAAACACCATATATTTT	CASSPSGGVGGNTIYF
many	TRBV11-2	TRBJ2-3	NA	TGTGCCAGCAGCTTCGAGGGAGATACGCAGTATTTT	CASSFEGDTQYF
many	TRBV12-3/TRBV12-4	TRBJ2-5	NA	TGTGCCAGCACCTTGTGGGGACTTCAAGAGACCCAGTACTTC	CASTLWGLQETQYF
large	TRBV20-1	TRBJ2-2	TRBD1	TGCAGTGCTTCCGGGACAGGGAGTCGAACCGGGGAGCTGTTTTTT	CSASGTGSRTGELFF
many	TRBV5-1	TRBJ2-7	TRBD2	TGCGCCAGCAGCTTGGACGGGGGGTCGGCCTACGAGCAGTACTTC	CASSLDGGSAYEQYF
many	TRBV5-1	TRBJ1-5	NA	TGCGCCAGCAGCGCCTCAGGGGCTAGGAATCAGCCCCAGCATTTT	CASSASGARNQPQHF
medium-sized	TRBV25-1	TRBJ1-2	TRBD1	TGTGCCAGCAGTGACGGACAGGCCGCTAGAAGAAAGGGTTACACCTTC	CASSDGQAARRKGYTF
few	TRBV27	TRBJ2-5	NA	TGTGCCGGCAGTTCTGAGCAGGGAGAGACCCAGTACTTC	CAGSSEQGETQYF
many	TRBV5-1	TRBJ2-2	TRBD1	TGCGCCAGCAGCCCGAGGGGACAGAGATACACCGGGGAGCTGTTTTTT	CASSPRGQRYTGELFF
medium-sized	TRBV30	TRBJ2-1	TRBD1	TGTGCCTGGCGACAGGGGGCAAGTAGCCATGAGCAGTTCTTC	CAWRQGASSHEQFF
medium-sized	TRBV6-1	TRBJ2-3	TRBD2	TGTGCCAGCAGTGAAGCGAGTTGGGTATTAGCGGGAGAAGCAGATACGCAGTATTTT	CASSEASWVLAGEADTQYF
medium-sized	TRBV11-2	TRBJ2-7	NA	TGTGCCAGCAGCCTCCGGGACTACGAGCAGTACTTC	CASSLRDYEQYF
many	TRBV7-2	TRBJ2-3	TRBD2	TGTGCCAGCAGCTTCGGACTAGCGGGAGGGACAGATACGCAGTATTTT	CASSFGLAGGTDTQYF
many	TRBV3-1	TRBJ2-5	NA	TGTGCCAGCACGTCCCAGGTGGAGACCCAGTACTTC	CASTSQVETQYF